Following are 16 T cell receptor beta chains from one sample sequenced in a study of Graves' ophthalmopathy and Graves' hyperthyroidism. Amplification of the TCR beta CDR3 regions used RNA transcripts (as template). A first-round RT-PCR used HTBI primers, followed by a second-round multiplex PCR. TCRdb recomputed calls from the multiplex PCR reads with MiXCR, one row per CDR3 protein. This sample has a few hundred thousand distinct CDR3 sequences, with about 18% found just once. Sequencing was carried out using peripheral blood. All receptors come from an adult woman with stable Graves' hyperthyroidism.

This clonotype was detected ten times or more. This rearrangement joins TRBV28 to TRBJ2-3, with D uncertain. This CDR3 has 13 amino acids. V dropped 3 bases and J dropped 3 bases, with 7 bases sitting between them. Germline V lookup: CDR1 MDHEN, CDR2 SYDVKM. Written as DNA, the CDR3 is TGTGCCAGCAGTTTGAGTGTGACAGATACGCAGTATTTT. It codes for CASSLSVTDTQYF. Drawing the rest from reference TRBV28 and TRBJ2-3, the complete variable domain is DVKVTQSSRYLVKRTGEKVFLECVQDMDHENMFWYRQDPGLGLRLIYFSYDVKMKEKGDIPEGYSVSREKKERFSLILESASTNQTSMYLCASSLSVTDTQYFGPGTRLTVL.

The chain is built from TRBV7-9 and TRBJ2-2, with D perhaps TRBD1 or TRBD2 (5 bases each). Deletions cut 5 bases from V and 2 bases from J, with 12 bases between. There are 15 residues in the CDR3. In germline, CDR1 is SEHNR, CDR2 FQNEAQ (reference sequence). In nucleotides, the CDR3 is TGTGCCAGCAGCCCCCGAAGGGACAACACCGGGGAGCTGTTTTTT. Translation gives CASSPRRDNTGELFF. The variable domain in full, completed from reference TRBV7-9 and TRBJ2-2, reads DTGVSQNPRHKITKRGQNVTFRCDPISEHNRLYWYRQTLGQGPEFLTYFQNEAQLEKSRLLSDRFSAERPKGSFSTLEIQRTEQGDSAMYLCASSPRRDNTGELFFGEGSRLTVL.

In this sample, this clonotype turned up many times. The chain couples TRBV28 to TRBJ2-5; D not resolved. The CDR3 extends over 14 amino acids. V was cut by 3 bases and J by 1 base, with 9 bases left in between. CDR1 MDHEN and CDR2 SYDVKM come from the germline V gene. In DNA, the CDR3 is TGTGCCAGCAGTTTTTTACAGACCCAAGAGACCCAGTACTTC. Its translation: CASSFLQTQETQYF.

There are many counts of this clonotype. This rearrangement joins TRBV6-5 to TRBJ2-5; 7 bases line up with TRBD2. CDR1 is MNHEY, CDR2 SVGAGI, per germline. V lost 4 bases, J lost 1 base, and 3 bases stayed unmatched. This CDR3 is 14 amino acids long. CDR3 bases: TGTGCCAGCAGTTCCACTAGCGCCCAAGAGACCCAGTACTTC. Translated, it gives CASSSTSAQETQYF.

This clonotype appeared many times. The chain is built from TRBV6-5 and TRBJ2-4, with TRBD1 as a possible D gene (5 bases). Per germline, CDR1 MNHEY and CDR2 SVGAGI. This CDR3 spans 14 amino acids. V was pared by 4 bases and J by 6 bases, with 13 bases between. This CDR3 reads CASSLDTWGNIQYF. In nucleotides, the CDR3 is TGTGCCAGCAGTTTGGACACCTGGGGAAACATTCAGTACTTC.

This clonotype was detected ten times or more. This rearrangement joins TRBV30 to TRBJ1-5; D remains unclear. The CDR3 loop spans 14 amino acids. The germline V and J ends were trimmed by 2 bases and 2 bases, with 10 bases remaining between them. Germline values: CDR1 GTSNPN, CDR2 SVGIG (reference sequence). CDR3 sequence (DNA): TGTGCCTGGAGTCACGACGGGGGCAATCAGCCCCAGCATTTT. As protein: CAWSHDGGNQPQHF.

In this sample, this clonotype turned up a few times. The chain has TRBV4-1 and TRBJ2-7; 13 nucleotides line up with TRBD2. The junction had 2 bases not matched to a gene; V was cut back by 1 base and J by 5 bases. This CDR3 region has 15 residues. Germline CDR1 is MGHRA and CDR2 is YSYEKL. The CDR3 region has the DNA TGCGCCAGCAGCCAAGGGGGACTAGCGGGGAACGAGCAGTACTTC. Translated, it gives CASSQGGLAGNEQYF.

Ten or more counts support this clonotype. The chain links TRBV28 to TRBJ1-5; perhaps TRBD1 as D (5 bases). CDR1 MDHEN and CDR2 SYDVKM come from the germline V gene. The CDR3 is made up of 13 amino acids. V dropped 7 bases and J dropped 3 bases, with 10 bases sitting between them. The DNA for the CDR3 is TGTGCCAGCATTTGGGGCCTCAATCAGCCCCAGCATTTT. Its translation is CASIWGLNQPQHF.

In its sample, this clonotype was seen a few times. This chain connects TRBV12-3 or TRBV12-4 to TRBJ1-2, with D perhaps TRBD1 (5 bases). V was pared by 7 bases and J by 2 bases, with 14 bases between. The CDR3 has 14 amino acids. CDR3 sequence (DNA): TGTGCCAGCACCGACACAGGACCGAACTATGGCTACACCTTC. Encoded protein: CASTDTGPNYGYTF.

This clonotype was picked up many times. The CDR3 spells CASSQGGPYSGYTF. CDR3 in DNA: TGCGCCAGCAGCCAAGGGGGCCCGTACTCCGGCTACACCTTC. The chain joins TRBV4-1 to TRBJ1-2, with a tentative D call TRBD1 (5 bases). V was clipped by 1 base and J by 8 bases, with 14 bases between them. The germline CDR1 and CDR2 sequences are MGHRA and YSYEKL. The CDR3 contains 14 residues.

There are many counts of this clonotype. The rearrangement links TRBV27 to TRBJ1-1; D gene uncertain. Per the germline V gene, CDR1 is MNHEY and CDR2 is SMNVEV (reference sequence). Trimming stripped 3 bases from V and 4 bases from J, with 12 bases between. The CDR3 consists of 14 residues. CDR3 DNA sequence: TGTGCCAGCAGTTTGATAGGAGGTGGCACTGAAGCTTTCTTT. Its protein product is CASSLIGGGTEAFF.

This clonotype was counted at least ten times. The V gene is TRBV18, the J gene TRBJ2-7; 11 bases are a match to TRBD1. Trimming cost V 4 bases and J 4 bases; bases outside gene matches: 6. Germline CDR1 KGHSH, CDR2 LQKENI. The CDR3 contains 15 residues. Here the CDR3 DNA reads TGTGCCAGCTCACTTGGGGACAGGGGGAAATACGAGCAGTACTTC. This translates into CASSLGDRGKYEQYF.

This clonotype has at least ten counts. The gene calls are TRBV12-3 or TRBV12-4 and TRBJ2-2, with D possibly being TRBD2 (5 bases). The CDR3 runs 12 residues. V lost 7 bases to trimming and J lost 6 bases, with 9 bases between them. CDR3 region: CASTPGAGELFF. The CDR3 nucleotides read TGTGCCAGCACCCCCGGGGCCGGGGAGCTGTTTTTT.

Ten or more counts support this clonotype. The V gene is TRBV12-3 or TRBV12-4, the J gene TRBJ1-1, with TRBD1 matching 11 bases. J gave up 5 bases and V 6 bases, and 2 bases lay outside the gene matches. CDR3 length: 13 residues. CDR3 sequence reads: CASRGTGGTEAFF. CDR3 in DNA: TGTGCCAGCAGAGGGACAGGGGGAACTGAAGCTTTCTTT.

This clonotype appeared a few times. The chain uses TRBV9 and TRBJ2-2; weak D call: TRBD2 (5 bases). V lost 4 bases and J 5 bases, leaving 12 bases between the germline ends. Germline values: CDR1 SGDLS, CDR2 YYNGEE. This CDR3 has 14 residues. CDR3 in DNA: TGTGCCAGCAGCCCGACGACGGGGACCGGGGAGCTGTTTTTT. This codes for CASSPTTGTGELFF.

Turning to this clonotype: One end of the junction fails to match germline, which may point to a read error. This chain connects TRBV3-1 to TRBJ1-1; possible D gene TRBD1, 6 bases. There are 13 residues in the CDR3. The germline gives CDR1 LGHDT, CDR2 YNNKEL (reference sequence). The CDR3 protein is CASSLGQNTEVFF. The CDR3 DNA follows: TGTGCCAGCAGCCTTGGACAGAACACTGAAGTTTTCTTT.